In this sample, the clone carrying this TCR beta chain turned up many times. Time point here: sample taken at primary tumor resection. TCRdb reprocessed the 5' RACE reads via MiXCR and lists one record per CDR3 protein. The table records 39,000 or so distinct CDR3 sequences, around 7.2% of them present only once. The sample belongs to a study of spatial heterogeneity in lung cancer. The CDR3 has 14 residues. Germline CDR1 and CDR2: DFQATT and SNEGSKA (reference sequence). The germline V and J ends were trimmed by 1 base and 7 bases, with 13 bases remaining between them. This TCR was recovered from a male donor with early-stage non-small cell lung cancer. The material sequenced was PBMCs, taken at surgery. The rearrangement joins TRBV20-1 to TRBJ1-4; D is possibly TRBD1 (5 bases). CDR3 protein: CSARVQGGTEKLFF. Written as DNA, the CDR3 is TGCAGTGCTAGAGTCCAGGGTGGGACTGAAAAACTGTTTTTT.